The entry below gives a single TCR beta chain sequence along with its context. Its antigen is unknown. This entry is derived from a study of cytomegalovirus exposure and HLA in healthy donors. The study, taken as a whole, reports: TRBV6-2, TRBV6-3 and some other V segments were excluded as indistinguishable.

The CDR3 loop spans 17 amino acids. The V gene end was trimmed by 3 bases and the J gene end by 5 bases; junction bases not matched to a gene: 10. From germline, CDR1 is MDHEN and CDR2 SYDVKM. This PCR relied on a set of 60 Vbeta primers and 13 Jbeta primers. Profiled with immunoSEQ multiplex PCR; TCRdb holds only in-frame clones, not every one. The sample consists of about 120,000 clones, 75% to 90% of them appearing once. The chain couples TRBV28 to TRBJ2-7; TRBD2 matches 13 bases. This sequence originates from a man aged 30 to 39 in good health and CMV-seronegative. Sequenced: PBMCs. CDR3 sequence: CASSFQLTSGRVHEQYF. The CDR3 bases are TGTGCCAGCAGTTTTCAGCTTACTAGCGGGAGGGTCCACGAGCAGTACTTC.